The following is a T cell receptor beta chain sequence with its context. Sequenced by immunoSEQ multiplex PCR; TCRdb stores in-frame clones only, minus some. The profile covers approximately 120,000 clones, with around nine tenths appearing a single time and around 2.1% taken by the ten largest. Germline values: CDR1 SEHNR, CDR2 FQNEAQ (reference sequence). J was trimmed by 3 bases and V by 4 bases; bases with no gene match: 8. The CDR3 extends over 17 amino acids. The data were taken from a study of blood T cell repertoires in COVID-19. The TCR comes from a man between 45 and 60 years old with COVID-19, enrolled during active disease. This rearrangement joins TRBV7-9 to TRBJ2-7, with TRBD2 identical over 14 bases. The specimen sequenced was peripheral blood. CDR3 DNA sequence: TGTGCCAGCAGCTCCGGACTAGCGGGAGGACCAGACTACGAGCAGTACTTC. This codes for CASSSGLAGGPDYEQYF.